One and the same sample provided the 27 T cell receptor beta chains below, sequenced in a study of Ad26.COV2.S vaccination and SARS-CoV-2 variants. Only in-frame clones appear in the TCRdb table, and some are missing; sequencing was by immunoSEQ multiplex PCR. The repertoire holds around 400,000 clones, with about 83% as singletons. As for treatment: some 20 received Ad26.COV2.S at low or high dose, single or two shots; 5 received placebo; per-sample allocation not given. It was on day 63 after the first vaccine or placebo injection that samples were taken. Sequencing was performed on peripheral blood, taken in a trial of Ad26.COV2.S vaccine versus placebo. The receptors derive from a person aged 18-65 years who received the Ad26.COV2.S COVID-19 vaccine or a placebo.

The chain uses TRBV4-3 and TRBJ2-7, with 8 bases lining up with TRBD1. Trimming took 1 base from V and 1 from J; bases not matched to a gene: 3. The CDR3 spans 15 residues. In germline, CDR1 is LGHNA, CDR2 YSLEER. CDR3 sequence (DNA): TGCGCCAGCAGCCAAGTAGGACAGGGTTCCTACGAGCAGTACTTC. Its protein product is CASSQVGQGSYEQYF.

This clone has a single count. The V and J genes are TRBV11-2 and TRBJ1-5; D is ambiguous. The CDR3 totals 12 residues. Germline values: CDR1 SGHAT, CDR2 FQNNGV. The V gene lost 3 bases and the J gene lost 4 bases, with 4 bases spanning the gap. CDR3 sequence reads: CASSFNNQPQHF. The CDR3, as DNA: TGTGCCAGCAGCTTCAATAATCAGCCCCAGCATTTT.

The chain employs TRBV6-5 and TRBJ2-7; unclear D gene. V was shortened by 2 bases and J by 4 bases, with 12 bases between the two germline ends. This CDR3 is built from 14 residues. Per germline, CDR1 MNHEY and CDR2 SVGAGI. The CDR3 DNA sequence: TGTGCCAGCAGTTACGGCGCGGTTAGGTACGAGCAGTACTTC. This codes for CASSYGAVRYEQYF.

V usage is TRBV9 and J usage is TRBJ2-5, with D hard to call. The CDR3 consists of 13 residues. Germline CDR1 SGDLS, CDR2 YYNGEE. Trimming pared 0 bases from V and 4 bases from J, leaving 7 bases between. CDR3 region: CASSVAVGETQYF. The CDR3 nucleotides are TGTGCCAGCAGCGTAGCGGTGGGAGAGACCCAGTACTTC.

This clone was seen a handful of times. This chain uses TRBV5-6 with TRBJ1-6; the D gene is possibly TRBD1 (6 bases). V was pared by 6 bases and J by 7 bases, with 11 bases between. Germline CDR1 and CDR2: SGHDT and YYEEEE. There are 13 residues in the CDR3. Here the CDR3 reads CASTVRGNSPLHF. The CDR3 DNA follows: TGTGCCAGCACTGTCAGGGGCAATTCACCCCTCCACTTT.

The genes are TRBV7-9 and TRBJ2-2; possibly TRBD2 for D (5 bases). Trimming pared 10 bases from V and 6 bases from J, leaving 9 bases between. CDR3 length equals 11 residues. CDR1 is SEHNR, CDR2 FQNEAQ, per germline (reference sequence). The CDR3 DNA sequence: TGTGCCACCTTGGAGGCCGGGGAGCTGTTTTTT. Translation: CATLEAGELFF.

CDR3 loop: CASSHTRLHSGNTIYF. DNA for the CDR3: TGTGCCAGCAGCCATACCCGGCTTCACTCTGGAAACACCATATATTTT. The chain uses TRBV14 and TRBJ1-3; no clear D gene. The CDR3 is 16 amino acids. The germline V gene has CDR1 SGHDN and CDR2 FVKESK. Trimming removed 3 bases at V and 0 bases at J, with 12 bases between.

V usage is TRBV5-1 and J usage is TRBJ2-5, with no clear D. The CDR3 covers 14 residues. V lost 0 bases and J 5 bases, leaving 11 bases between the germline ends. Germline V gives CDR1 SGHRS, CDR2 YFSETQ. The CDR3 protein is CASSLDPTTETQYF. The CDR3, as DNA: TGCGCCAGCAGCTTGGACCCCACCACCGAGACCCAGTACTTC. Variable domain in full (rest from reference TRBV5-1 and TRBJ2-5): KAGVTQTPRYLIKTRGQQVTLSCSPISGHRSVSWYQQTPGQGLQFLFEYFSETQRNKGNFPGRFSGRQFSNSRSEMNVSTLELGDSALYLCASSLDPTTETQYFGPGTRLLVL.

This chain links TRBV7-3 with TRBJ2-2; D is undetermined. V lost 0 bases and J lost 0, with 8 bases in between. Germline loops: CDR1 SGHTA, CDR2 FQGTGA. The CDR3 totals 16 residues. In DNA form, the CDR3 reads TGTGCCAGCAGCTTAACCCCCCTCACGAACACCGGGGAGCTGTTTTTT. Translating gives CASSLTPLTNTGELFF.

The gene calls are TRBV13 and TRBJ2-3; 9 nucleotides align to TRBD2. CDR3 size: 18 residues. The germline V gene encodes CDR1 PRHDT and CDR2 FYEKMQ (reference sequence). V lost 4 bases, J lost 0 bases, and 11 bases stayed unmatched. The CDR3 spells CASSSLAGQPPSTDTQYF. DNA for the CDR3: TGTGCCAGCAGCTCGCTAGCGGGGCAACCCCCTAGCACAGATACGCAGTATTTT.

The chain combines TRBV4-1 with TRBJ2-5; TRBD1 is a possible D gene (6 bases). The CDR3 has 16 amino acids. V lost 4 bases to trimming and J lost 5 bases, with 20 bases between them. Germline CDR1 and CDR2: MGHRA and YSYEKL. CDR3 DNA sequence: TGCGCCAGCAGCCGCCAAGGCAGGGGCCCCGGGGAGACCCAGTACTTC. It translates to CASSRQGRGPGETQYF.

This clone was recorded once. V usage is TRBV7-2 and J usage is TRBJ1-2; no firm D call. The V end was cut by 1 base, the J end by 2 bases, with 11 bases between. The CDR3 extends over 15 amino acids. Germline loops: CDR1 SGHTA, CDR2 FQGNSA. CDR3 in DNA: TGTGCCAGCAGCTTAGGCGACACCTCGAACTATGGCTACACCTTC. This translates into CASSLGDTSNYGYTF.

The chain links TRBV12-5 to TRBJ1-5, with D perhaps matching TRBD1 (5 bases). From germline, CDR1 is LGHNT and CDR2 FRNRAP. CDR3 size: 14 residues. V was clipped by 5 bases and J by 1 base, with 9 bases between them. CDR3 loop: CASGPRDSNQPQHF. CDR3 in DNA: TGTGCTAGTGGTCCCCGGGACAGCAATCAGCCCCAGCATTTT.

V gene TRBV19 combines with J gene TRBJ1-1; D perhaps matches TRBD1 (5 bases). Germline V CDR1 and CDR2: LNHDA, SQIVND (reference sequence). CDR3 length: 18 residues. The V end lost 1 base, the J end lost 1 base, and 19 bases lay between the germline ends. The CDR3, as DNA: TGTGCCAGTAGTATAGGGATCGGGCAGGGCGATTGGAACACTGAAGCTTTCTTT. Translating gives CASSIGIGQGDWNTEAFF.

J is TRBJ2-1 and V is TRBV4-1, with D possibly being TRBD2 (6 bases). This CDR3 has 17 amino acids. V lost 5 bases, J lost 0 bases, and 17 bases lay in between. Germline lookup yields CDR1 MGHRA and CDR2 YSYEKL. The CDR3 DNA reads TGCGCCAGCAGCGGTTACGGGGCGGGGTCCTCCTACAATGAGCAGTTCTTC. Its protein is CASSGYGAGSSYNEQFF.

The V and J genes are TRBV29-1 and TRBJ1-1, with D possibly matching TRBD1 (6 bases). CDR1 is SQVTM and CDR2 is ANQGSEA in the germline V gene. Trimming shortened V by 6 bases and J by 0 bases, and 8 bases separated the two germline ends. The CDR3 is made up of 12 amino acids. The DNA for the CDR3 is TGCAGCGTAAACAGGGTGAACACTGAAGCTTTCTTT. It is translated as CSVNRVNTEAFF.

V gene TRBV7-2 combines with J gene TRBJ2-1; 7 nucleotides agree with TRBD1. The CDR3 loop spans 14 amino acids. V lost 2 bases to trimming and J lost 7 bases; unmatched junction nucleotides: 5. Germline-derived CDR1 and CDR2 are SGHTA and FQGNSA. The CDR3 DNA reads as TGTGCCAGCAGCTTACCGGGACAGTGGAATGAGCAGTTCTTC. Translated, it gives CASSLPGQWNEQFF.

The chain couples TRBV5-6 to TRBJ2-7; 9 bases fit TRBD2. CDR1 and CDR2 from the germline V gene are SGHDT and YYEEEE. V was clipped by 0 bases and J by 4 bases; unmatched bases: 2. This CDR3 has 14 residues. Here the CDR3 DNA reads TGTGCCAGCAGCTTGGGACTAGCGGAATACGAGCAGTACTTC. This encodes CASSLGLAEYEQYF.

CDR3 nucleotides: TGTGCCAGCAGCGTAGCTTGGGCGGGAAGCACTGAAGCTTTCTTT. It encodes CASSVAWAGSTEAFF. The genes are TRBV9 and TRBJ1-1; no firm D call. CDR1 and CDR2 (germline): SGDLS, YYNGEE. V was pared by 0 bases and J by 4 bases, with 13 bases between. This CDR3 is built from 15 residues. Full variable domain (outside the CDR3, taken from reference TRBV9 and TRBJ1-1): DSGVTQTPKHLITATGQRVTLRCSPRSGDLSVYWYQQSLDQGLQFLIQYYNGEERAKGNILERFSAQQFPDLHSELNLSSLELGDSALYFCASSVAWAGSTEAFFGQGTRLTVV.

The J gene is TRBJ1-1, the V gene TRBV11-3, with a tentative D call TRBD1 (5 bases). Deletions cut 5 bases from V and 5 bases from J, with 12 bases between. There are 13 residues in the CDR3. The germline gives CDR1 SGHNT, CDR2 YENEEA. The CDR3 spells CASSTGPGTEAFF. The CDR3 DNA follows: TGTGCCAGCAGCACGGGACCGGGAACTGAAGCTTTCTTT.

The chain recombines TRBV7-9 with TRBJ2-7, with TRBD1 matching over 10 bases. The junction had 6 bases not matched to a gene; V was cut back by 8 bases and J by 2 bases. This CDR3 comprises 14 residues. Germline lookup yields CDR1 SEHNR and CDR2 FQNEAQ (reference sequence). Written as DNA, the CDR3 is TGTGCCAGCCACCGACAGGGGGCCCCCTACGAGCAGTACTTC. It yields the protein CASHRQGAPYEQYF.

There are a few counts of this clone. The chain has TRBV6-2 or TRBV6-3 and TRBJ1-1; D ambiguous. The CDR3 has 16 amino acids. V lost 2 bases to trimming and J lost 0 bases, with 13 bases between them. Per the germline V gene, CDR1 is MNHEY and CDR2 is SVGEGT. CDR3 nucleotides: TGTGCCAGCAGTTACGTCGCAGGCATTATGAACACTGAAGCTTTCTTT. It translates to CASSYVAGIMNTEAFF.

This sequence joins TRBV29-1 and TRBJ2-7, with TRBD2 matching over 8 bases. The CDR3 is 15 amino acids. The V gene's germline CDR1 is SQVTM and CDR2 ANQGSEA. J gave up 6 bases and V 6 bases, and 16 bases lay outside the gene matches. The CDR3 here is CSVKITSVSGGEQYF. CDR3 nucleotides: TGCAGCGTCAAAATTACTAGCGTAAGCGGGGGCGAGCAGTACTTC.

In its sample, this clone was seen once. This is likely a read error, given that the CDR3 carries no conserved phenylalanine or tryptophan at its end. No DNA is shown, since the ends of the CDR3 on it are uncertain; the CDR3 is the one TCRdb lists. V gene TRBV3-1 (or the pseudogene TRBV3-2) combines with J gene TRBJ1-2; TRBD1 was called by the table and not checked on the DNA. Counting both end residues, the CDR3 totals 11 amino acids. Germline V gene lookup returns CDR1 LGHDT and CDR2 YNNKEL (reference sequence). The CDR3 spells CASSQGGQVLI.

The chain is built from TRBV7-9 and TRBJ2-7; 7 bases align to TRBD1. The CDR3 is 13 residues long. V dropped 5 bases and J dropped 3; count of bases not matched to a gene: 4. CDR1 SEHNR and CDR2 FQNEAQ come from the germline V gene (reference sequence). The CDR3 DNA sequence: TGTGCCAGCAGCGTTGGGACAGTCTACGAGCAGTACTTC. It yields the protein CASSVGTVYEQYF.

The chain is built from TRBV10-1 and TRBJ1-1, with 8 nucleotides matching TRBD1. Germline V gene data show CDR1 as WNHNN and CDR2 as SYGVQD (reference sequence). The CDR3 is 14 residues long. The J segment lost 1 base and the V segment lost 6 bases, leaving 4 bases of the junction unmatched. The CDR3 region is CASRGDRPNTEAFF. The CDR3 bases are TGCGCCAGCAGGGGGGACAGGCCGAACACTGAAGCTTTCTTT.

The gene calls are TRBV6-5 and TRBJ2-1; 8 nucleotides match TRBD2. J was trimmed by 13 bases and V by 0 bases; bases with no gene match: 5. This CDR3 spans 13 amino acids. Germline CDR1 reads MNHEY; CDR2 reads SVGAGI. The CDR3 loop reads CASSYSRREDQFF. Here the CDR3 DNA reads TGTGCCAGCAGTTACTCAAGGCGGGAGGACCAGTTCTTC.